Listed below are T cell receptor beta chains from one sample, sequenced in a study of vaccination and CD4 T cells after COVID-19. The antigens these receptors bind are not known. TCRdb called the PCR reads again in MiXCR, with one record for every CDR3 protein. The sample records over 20,000 distinct CDR3 sequences, over 35% being singletons. Here the sequenced sample was CD4+ T cells from blood, cultured in vitro, taken before SARS-CoV-2 vaccination. The receptors originated from a human donor who received a COVID-19 vaccine. Each CDR3 is given with its conserved first and last residue. D genes are given only for firm matches. The size field is filled for only some rows; it gives once, few, many or a size class.

size: few
J: TRBJ1-1
D: NA
V: TRBV7-6
CDR3: CASSLDVRNTEAFF
DNA: TGTGCCAGCAGCTTAGATGTCAGGAACACTGAAGCTTTCTTT

size: NA
J: TRBJ1-4
D: NA
V: TRBV2
CDR3: CASSEKGPRWEKLFF
DNA: TGTGCCAGCAGTGAAAAGGGACCTCGGTGGGAAAAACTGTTTTTT

size: few
J: TRBJ2-2
D: NA
V: TRBV10-1
CDR3: CASSEPYNYQNTGELFF
DNA: TGCGCCAGCAGTGAGCCTTACAATTACCAGAACACCGGGGAGCTGTTTTTT

size: NA
J: TRBJ2-5
D: TRBD2
V: TRBV5-4
CDR3: CASSLAPQRGGVSQYF
DNA: TGTGCCAGCAGCTTGGCCCCACAGCGGGGAGGGGTGTCCCAGTACTTC

size: few
J: TRBJ2-3
D: TRBD2
V: TRBV12-3/TRBV12-4
CDR3: CASSSGLAGYPDTQYF
DNA: TGTGCCAGCAGTTCGGGACTAGCGGGGTATCCAGATACGCAGTATTTT

size: few
J: TRBJ2-7
D: TRBD1
V: TRBV23-1
CDR3: CASSQLRDSLSYEQYF
DNA: TGCGCCAGCAGTCAACTCCGGGACAGCCTCTCCTACGAGCAGTACTTC

size: NA
J: TRBJ2-5
D: TRBD2
V: TRBV24-1
CDR3: CATSPGAQRLAGDQETQYF
DNA: TGTGCCACCAGCCCCGGGGCACAAAGGCTAGCGGGGGATCAAGAGACCCAGTACTTC

size: NA
J: TRBJ2-5
D: TRBD1
V: TRBV19
CDR3: CASSLTGYQETQYF
DNA: TGTGCCAGTAGTTTGACAGGGTACCAAGAGACCCAGTACTTC

size: NA
J: TRBJ1-5
D: NA
V: TRBV30
CDR3: CAWRSGVRGNQPQHF
DNA: TGTGCCTGGAGGTCAGGGGTTCGGGGCAATCAGCCCCAGCATTTT

size: once
J: TRBJ2-1
D: NA
V: TRBV30
CDR3: CAWRVTVAGNEQFF
DNA: TGTGCCTGGAGGGTCACAGTCGCCGGCAATGAGCAGTTCTTC

size: NA
J: TRBJ2-2
D: NA
V: TRBV19
CDR3: CASSSILQTGTGELFF
DNA: TGTGCCAGTAGTAGTATCCTCCAGACTGGCACCGGGGAGCTGTTTTTT

size: few
J: TRBJ2-7
D: TRBD1
V: TRBV7-9
CDR3: CASTYTTGGEQYF
DNA: TGTGCCAGCACCTATACCACAGGGGGCGAGCAGTACTTC

size: NA
J: TRBJ1-2
D: NA
V: TRBV6-5
CDR3: CASSYGAGAYGYTF
DNA: TGTGCCAGCAGTTATGGGGCAGGTGCATATGGCTACACCTTC

size: NA
J: TRBJ1-2
D: TRBD1
V: TRBV6-5
CDR3: CASSWTGEGGYTF
DNA: TGTGCCAGCAGTTGGACAGGGGAAGGTGGCTACACCTTC

size: few
J: TRBJ2-3
D: NA
V: TRBV29-1
CDR3: CSVRQGSTDTQYF
DNA: TGCAGCGTTCGGCAGGGTAGCACAGATACGCAGTATTTT

size: few
J: TRBJ2-7
D: NA
V: TRBV2
CDR3: CASSEWGEQYF
DNA: TGTGCCAGCAGTGAATGGGGGGAGCAGTACTTC

size: once
J: TRBJ1-4
D: NA
V: TRBV30
CDR3: CAWSPGLSATNEKLFF
DNA: TGTGCCTGGAGCCCCGGGCTTTCGGCAACTAATGAAAAACTGTTTTTT

size: few
J: TRBJ2-7
D: NA
V: TRBV20-1
CDR3: CSARVRGVNYEQYF
DNA: TGCAGTGCTAGAGTTAGAGGGGTCAACTACGAGCAGTACTTC

size: few
J: TRBJ1-5
D: NA
V: TRBV7-7
CDR3: CASSLGRPPGDQPQHF
DNA: TGTGCCAGCAGCTTAGGCCGACCCCCAGGCGATCAGCCCCAGCATTTT

size: NA
J: TRBJ1-6
D: NA
V: TRBV10-3
CDR3: CAISIGQNSPLHF
DNA: TGTGCCATCAGTATAGGACAGAATTCACCCCTCCACTTT

size: few
J: TRBJ1-2
D: NA
V: TRBV6-1
CDR3: CASSATYDYGYTF
DNA: TGTGCCAGCAGCGCCACTTACGACTATGGCTACACCTTC

size: few
J: TRBJ2-5
D: NA
V: TRBV10-3
CDR3: CAISESTNRFQETQYF
DNA: TGTGCCATCAGTGAGTCGACCAACAGATTCCAAGAGACCCAGTACTTC

size: NA
J: TRBJ2-1
D: NA
V: TRBV7-2
CDR3: CASSLLAPFRGVDEQFF
DNA: TGTGCCAGCAGCTTGCTGGCCCCCTTTAGGGGCGTCGATGAGCAGTTCTTC

size: once
J: TRBJ2-7
D: TRBD2
V: TRBV11-2
CDR3: CASSLYRGGLYEQYF
DNA: TGTGCCAGCAGCTTATATCGGGGGGGCCTCTACGAGCAGTACTTC

size: NA
J: TRBJ2-2
D: NA
V: TRBV12-3/TRBV12-4
CDR3: CASSPRGDGELFF
DNA: TGTGCCAGCAGTCCCCGGGGCGACGGGGAGCTGTTTTTT

size: NA
J: TRBJ2-2
D: NA
V: TRBV18
CDR3: CASSPYRSFGGPNTGELFF
DNA: TGTGCCAGCTCACCGTACAGGTCCTTTGGTGGCCCGAACACCGGGGAGCTGTTTTTT

size: few
J: TRBJ2-1
D: TRBD1
V: TRBV7-2
CDR3: CASSSNRQGGYGEQFF
DNA: TGTGCCAGCAGCTCAAACCGACAGGGTGGGTATGGTGAGCAGTTCTTC

size: NA
J: TRBJ2-2
D: NA
V: TRBV6-1
CDR3: CASQDPAGELFF
DNA: TGTGCCAGCCAAGACCCGGCCGGGGAGCTGTTTTTT

size: NA
J: TRBJ1-5
D: NA
V: TRBV6-1
CDR3: CASSAFSYSNQPQHF
DNA: TGTGCCAGCAGTGCTTTCAGTTATAGCAATCAGCCCCAGCATTTT

size: NA
J: TRBJ1-1
D: NA
V: TRBV19
CDR3: CASSIDWEKGEAFF
DNA: TGTGCCAGTAGTATAGATTGGGAGAAGGGGGAAGCTTTCTTT

size: NA
J: TRBJ2-1
D: NA
V: TRBV20-1
CDR3: CSARDTRRVYNEQFF
DNA: TGCAGTGCTAGAGATACCCGGCGGGTGTACAATGAGCAGTTCTTC

size: NA
J: TRBJ1-5
D: NA
V: TRBV19
CDR3: CASRGIGGNQPQHF
DNA: TGTGCCAGTAGGGGAATAGGCGGCAATCAGCCCCAGCATTTT

size: NA
J: TRBJ2-1
D: NA
V: TRBV7-3
CDR3: CASSLTGNEQFF
DNA: TGTGCCAGCAGCTTGACAGGCAATGAGCAGTTCTTC

size: NA
J: TRBJ2-7
D: NA
V: TRBV5-1
CDR3: CASSVGGSYEQYF
DNA: TGCGCCAGCAGCGTAGGGGGGTCCTACGAGCAGTACTTC

size: NA
J: TRBJ2-1
D: NA
V: TRBV29-1
CDR3: CSVEYEGGSYNEQFF
DNA: TGCAGCGTTGAATATGAAGGGGGCTCCTACAATGAGCAGTTCTTC

size: NA
J: TRBJ2-3
D: NA
V: TRBV5-4
CDR3: CASSLRSGSTDTQYF
DNA: TGTGCCAGCAGCTTGCGAAGCGGAAGCACAGATACGCAGTATTTT

size: few
J: TRBJ2-3
D: NA
V: TRBV19
CDR3: CASSIVFPDFIAQYF
DNA: TGTGCCAGTAGTATAGTCTTCCCGGATTTTATAGCGCAGTATTTT

size: NA
J: TRBJ2-1
D: NA
V: TRBV7-9
CDR3: CASRPRDHYNEQFF
DNA: TGTGCCAGCAGGCCCAGGGACCATTACAATGAGCAGTTCTTC

size: few
J: TRBJ2-5
D: NA
V: TRBV19
CDR3: CASNRATQETQYF
DNA: TGTGCCAGTAACAGGGCTACCCAAGAGACCCAGTACTTC

size: few
J: TRBJ1-1
D: NA
V: TRBV2
CDR3: CASSGWGTENREAFF
DNA: TGTGCCAGCAGTGGGTGGGGCACGGAAAATCGTGAAGCTTTCTTT

size: NA
J: TRBJ1-2
D: TRBD1
V: TRBV19
CDR3: CASSTTGSNYGYTF
DNA: TGTGCCAGTAGTACGACAGGGTCTAACTATGGCTACACCTTC

size: NA
J: TRBJ2-7
D: TRBD1
V: TRBV7-6
CDR3: CASSLGETGAYEQYF
DNA: TGTGCCAGCAGCTTAGGAGAGACAGGGGCCTACGAGCAGTACTTC

size: NA
J: TRBJ1-5
D: NA
V: TRBV12-3/TRBV12-4
CDR3: CASSLLEPTPDQPQHF
DNA: TGTGCCAGCAGTTTGCTTGAACCCACGCCCGATCAGCCCCAGCATTTT

size: few
J: TRBJ2-2
D: TRBD2
V: TRBV20-1
CDR3: CSAREGLAGAKNTGELFF
DNA: TGCAGTGCTAGAGAAGGACTAGCGGGGGCCAAGAACACCGGGGAGCTGTTTTTT

size: few
J: TRBJ1-1
D: NA
V: TRBV29-1
CDR3: CSAIDHSRDTEAFF
DNA: TGCAGCGCTATCGACCACTCTAGGGACACTGAAGCTTTCTTT

size: NA
J: TRBJ1-2
D: NA
V: TRBV7-9
CDR3: CASSSPEDYGYTF
DNA: TGTGCCAGCAGCAGCCCGGAGGACTATGGCTACACCTTC

size: few
J: TRBJ1-2
D: NA
V: TRBV6-1
CDR3: CASSNRELAYGYTF
DNA: TGTGCCAGCAGTAACAGGGAACTGGCCTATGGCTACACCTTC

size: NA
J: TRBJ2-1
D: NA
V: TRBV20-1
CDR3: CSVGREVPSYNEQFF
DNA: TGCAGTGTCGGTCGTGAGGTACCTAGCTACAATGAGCAGTTCTTC

size: NA
J: TRBJ1-2
D: TRBD1
V: TRBV30
CDR3: CAWSVRDSNYGYTF
DNA: TGTGCCTGGAGTGTACGGGACAGTAACTATGGCTACACCTTC

size: NA
J: TRBJ2-1
D: TRBD1
V: TRBV19
CDR3: CATSGRGSPKSYNEQFF
DNA: TGTGCCACCTCAGGCAGGGGGTCCCCAAAGTCCTACAATGAGCAGTTCTTC

size: NA
J: TRBJ1-5
D: NA
V: TRBV19
CDR3: CASSRRPTGSDREPQHF
DNA: TGTGCCAGTAGTAGACGACCGACAGGCTCCGACCGCGAGCCCCAGCATTTT

size: NA
J: TRBJ1-2
D: TRBD1
V: TRBV2
CDR3: CASSESRQGGYGYTF
DNA: TGTGCCAGCAGTGAGTCCCGACAGGGAGGCTATGGCTACACCTTC

size: NA
J: TRBJ2-3
D: NA
V: TRBV24-1
CDR3: CATSLSDTQYF
DNA: TGTGCCACCAGTCTCTCAGATACGCAGTATTTT

size: NA
J: TRBJ2-3
D: TRBD2
V: TRBV7-3
CDR3: CASSLRDKATSGEGDTQYF
DNA: TGTGCCAGCAGCTTACGGGATAAAGCTACGTCGGGGGAGGGAGATACGCAGTATTTT

size: NA
J: TRBJ2-3
D: TRBD2
V: TRBV11-3
CDR3: CASSLLASGDSTDTQYF
DNA: TGTGCCAGCAGCTTATTGGCTAGCGGGGACAGCACAGATACGCAGTATTTT